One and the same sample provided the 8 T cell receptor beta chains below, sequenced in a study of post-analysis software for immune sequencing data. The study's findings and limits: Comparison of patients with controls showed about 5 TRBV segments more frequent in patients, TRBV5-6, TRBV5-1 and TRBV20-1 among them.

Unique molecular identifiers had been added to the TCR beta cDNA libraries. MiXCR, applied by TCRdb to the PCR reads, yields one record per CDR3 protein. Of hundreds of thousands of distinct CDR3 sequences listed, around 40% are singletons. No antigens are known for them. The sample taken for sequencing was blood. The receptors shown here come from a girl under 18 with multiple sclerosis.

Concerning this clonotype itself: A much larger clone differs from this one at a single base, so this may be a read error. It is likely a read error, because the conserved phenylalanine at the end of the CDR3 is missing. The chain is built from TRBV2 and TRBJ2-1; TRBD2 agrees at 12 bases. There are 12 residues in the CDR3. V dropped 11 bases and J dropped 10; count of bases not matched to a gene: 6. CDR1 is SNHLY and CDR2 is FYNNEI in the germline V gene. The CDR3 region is CAGTSGGREQFV. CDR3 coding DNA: TGTGCCGGCACTAGCGGGGGGAGGGAGCAGTTCGTC.

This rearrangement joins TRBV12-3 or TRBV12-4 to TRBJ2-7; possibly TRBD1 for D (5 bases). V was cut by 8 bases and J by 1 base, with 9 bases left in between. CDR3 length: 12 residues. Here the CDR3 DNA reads TGTGCCAGCCAGAGACAGTCCTACGAGCAGTACTTC. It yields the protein CASQRQSYEQYF.

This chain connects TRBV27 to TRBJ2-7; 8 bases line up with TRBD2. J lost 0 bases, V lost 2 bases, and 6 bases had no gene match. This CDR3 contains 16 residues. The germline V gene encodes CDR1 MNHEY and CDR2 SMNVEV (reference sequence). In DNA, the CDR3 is TGTGCCAGCAGTTTACTGCATACTAGCGGCTCCTACGAGCAGTACTTC. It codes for CASSLLHTSGSYEQYF.

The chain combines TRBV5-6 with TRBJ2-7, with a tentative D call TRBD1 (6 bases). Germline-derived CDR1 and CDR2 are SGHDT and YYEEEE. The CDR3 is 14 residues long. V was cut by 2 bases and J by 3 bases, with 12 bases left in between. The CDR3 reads CASSFGPGDYEQYF. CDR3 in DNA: TGTGCCAGCAGCTTCGGTCCAGGGGACTACGAGCAGTACTTC.

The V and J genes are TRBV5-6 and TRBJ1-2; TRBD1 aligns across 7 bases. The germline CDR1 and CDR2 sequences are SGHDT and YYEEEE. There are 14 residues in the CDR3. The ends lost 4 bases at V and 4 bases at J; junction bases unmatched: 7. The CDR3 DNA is TGTGCCAGCAGCCCGAGGACAGGCTCCTATGGCTACACCTTC. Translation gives CASSPRTGSYGYTF.

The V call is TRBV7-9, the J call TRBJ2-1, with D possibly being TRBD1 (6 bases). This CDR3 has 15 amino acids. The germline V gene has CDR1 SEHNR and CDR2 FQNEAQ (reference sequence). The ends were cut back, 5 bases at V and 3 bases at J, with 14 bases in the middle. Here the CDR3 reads CASSPDRNVYNEQFF. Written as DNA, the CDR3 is TGTGCCAGCAGCCCGGACAGAAACGTCTACAATGAGCAGTTCTTC.

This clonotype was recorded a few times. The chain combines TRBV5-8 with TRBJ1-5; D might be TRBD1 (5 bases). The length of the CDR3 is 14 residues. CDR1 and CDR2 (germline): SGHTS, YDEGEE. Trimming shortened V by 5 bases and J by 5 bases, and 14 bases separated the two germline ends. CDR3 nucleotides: TGTGCCAGCAGTCGAGGGGCGGTTTATCAGCCCCAGCATTTT. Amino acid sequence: CASSRGAVYQPQHF.

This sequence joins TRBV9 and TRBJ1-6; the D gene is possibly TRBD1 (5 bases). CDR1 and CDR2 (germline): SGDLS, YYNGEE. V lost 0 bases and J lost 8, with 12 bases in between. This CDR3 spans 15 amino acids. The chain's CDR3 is CASSVEPRGDSPLHF. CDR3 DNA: TGTGCCAGCAGCGTAGAACCGCGGGGGGATTCACCCCTCCACTTT.